This T cell receptor (beta chain) originates from a study of T cell changes during pregnancy in multiple sclerosis. Some clones are missing from TCRdb's copy, which holds only in-frame ones; the method was immunoSEQ multiplex PCR. The table includes about 47,000 clones, 80% to 90% detected once. V trimming: 4 bases; J trimming: 2 bases; junction bases outside the gene matches: 4. Germline assignment: CDR1 SGDLS and CDR2 YYNGEE. This CDR3 contains 15 residues. The chain employs TRBV9 and TRBJ2-7, with 12 bases aligning to TRBD2. This sequence was found in a female donor with multiple sclerosis, enrolled in a pregnancy study. The source was CD8+ T cells from peripheral blood mononuclear cells, collected in the second trimester of pregnancy. The CDR3 spells CASSYGLAGTYEQYF. DNA of the CDR3: TGTGCCAGCAGCTATGGACTAGCGGGGACCTACGAGCAGTACTTC.